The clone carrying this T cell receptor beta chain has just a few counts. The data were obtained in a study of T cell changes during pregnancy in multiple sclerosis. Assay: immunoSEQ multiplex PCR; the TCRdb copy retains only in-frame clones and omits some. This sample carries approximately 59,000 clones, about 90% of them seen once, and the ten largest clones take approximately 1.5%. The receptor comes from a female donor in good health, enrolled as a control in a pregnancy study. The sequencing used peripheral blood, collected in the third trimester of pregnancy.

CDR3 in amino acids: CASSPGGSEAFF. CDR3 sequence (DNA): TGTGCCAGCAGCCCCGGGGGGAGTGAAGCTTTCTTT. The V and J genes are TRBV7-3 and TRBJ1-1; weak D call: TRBD1 (5 bases). In germline, CDR1 is SGHTA, CDR2 FQGTGA. V was trimmed by 5 bases and J by 7 bases, leaving 11 bases between them. This CDR3 comprises 12 residues.